Described below is a single TCR beta chain sequence and its context. Its antigen is currently unknown. Libraries were prepared by immunoSEQ multiplex PCR; TCRdb keeps only in-frame clonotypes and omits some of them. The data show about 450,000 clones, with about 88% seen just once and 2.5% held by the top ten. The sample belongs to a study of Ad26.COV2.S vaccination and SARS-CoV-2 variants. Overall study context: The vaccine Ad26.COV2.S was put into the muscle once, or twice with 56 days between.

Study results and limitations: Substantial post-vaccination breadth of spike-specific CD8+ and CD4+ T cell responses was reported.

Specified treatment: roughly 19 received Ad26.COV2.S at low or high dose, single or two shots; 5 received placebo; per-sample allocation not given. Specimens were obtained on day 63 following the first vaccine or placebo injection. Germline V gene data show CDR1 as SGHTA and CDR2 as FQGNSA. This CDR3 is 14 amino acids long. The V segment lost 4 bases and the J segment 1 base; nucleotides outside the gene matches: 3. The sequenced sample was peripheral blood, obtained in a trial of Ad26.COV2.S vaccine versus placebo. The TCR sequence derives from a person aged 18-65 years who received the Ad26.COV2.S COVID-19 vaccine or a placebo. This sequence joins TRBV7-2 and TRBJ2-5, with TRBD1 matching 7 bases. CDR3 coding DNA: TGTGCCAGCAGCTCTAGGGGGCGCCAAGAGACCCAGTACTTC. Translation gives CASSSRGRQETQYF.